A selection of T cell receptor beta chains follows, all from one sample in a study of T cells in tumors after PD-1 blockade. Some clones are missing from TCRdb's copy, which holds only in-frame ones; the method was immunoSEQ multiplex PCR. The table has over 150 clones, 70% seen once. Sequenced here: tumor tissue, sampled before anti-PD-1 treatment. The source is a human donor with basal cell carcinoma. CDR3s include the opening cysteine and the closing phenylalanine or tryptophan. Each record gives: D gene, J gene, clone size, V gene, CDR3 protein, CDR3 DNA. The D gene is left open where the match is weak. Clone sizes are given selectively: once, few, many, or a class where the clone is expanded.

>TRBD2|TRBJ2-2|once|TRBV11-3
CASSSWGGANTGELFF
TGTGCCAGCAGCTCGTGGGGGGGAGCGAACACCGGGGAGCTGTTTTTT
>-|TRBJ1-2|-|TRBV4-1
CASREGNYGYTF
TGCGCCAGCAGGGAGGGAAACTATGGCTACACCTTC
>-|TRBJ2-2|-|TRBV6-4
CASSDGNTGELFF
TGTGCCAGCAGTGACGGTAACACCGGGGAGCTGTTTTTT
>TRBD2|TRBJ2-7|-|TRBV4-3
CASSLHSGLTYEQYF
TGCGCCAGCAGCCTTCATAGCGGGCTCACCTACGAGCAGTACTTC
>TRBD2|TRBJ2-3|few|TRBV5-4
CASSLGAGGPADTQYF
TGTGCCAGCAGCTTGGGAGCGGGGGGGCCGGCAGATACGCAGTATTTT
>-|TRBJ2-7|-|TRBV10-3
CAISRGGQGFGEQYF
TGTGCCATCAGTAGGGGGGGGCAGGGGTTTGGCGAGCAGTACTTC
>TRBD2|TRBJ2-1|-|TRBV10-3
CAISDSSGAREQFF
TGTGCCATCAGTGACTCTAGCGGGGCTCGTGAGCAGTTCTTC
>-|TRBJ2-3|-|TRBV6-5
CASRRGGSTDTQYF
TGTGCCAGCAGGAGGGGGGGGTCGACAGATACGCAGTATTTT
>-|TRBJ2-7|few|TRBV27
CASSPRTAAYEQYF
TGTGCCAGCAGTCCCCGGACGGCCGCCTACGAGCAGTACTTC
>TRBD1|TRBJ1-1|-|TRBV18
CASSYRGPNTEAFF
TGTGCCAGCTCATACAGGGGGCCGAACACTGAAGCTTTCTTT
>TRBD2|TRBJ2-3|once|TRBV5-4
CASSRGLAGPDTQYF
TGTGCCAGCAGCCGAGGACTAGCGGGCCCCGATACGCAGTATTTT
>-|TRBJ1-2|few|TRBV29-1
CSAGRQDANYGYTF
TGCAGCGCCGGCCGCCAGGACGCTAACTATGGCTACACCTTC
>TRBD1|TRBJ2-3|-|TRBV7-8
CASSSGQVRDTQYF
TGTGCCAGCAGCTCAGGACAGGTACGAGATACGCAGTATTTT
>TRBD2|TRBJ2-7|-|TRBV20-1
CSASLVAGALYEQYF
TGCAGTGCTAGTTTGGTAGCGGGAGCCCTCTACGAGCAGTACTTC
>TRBD2|TRBJ2-1|-|TRBV6-2/TRBV6-3
CASSYSGGSYNEQFF
TGTGCCAGCAGTTACTCTGGCGGGAGCTACAATGAGCAGTTCTTC
>-|TRBJ1-2|-|TRBV9
CASSVVVKGHSGGYTF
TGTGCCAGCAGCGTAGTTGTTAAGGGGCATTCGGGTGGCTACACCTTC
>TRBD2|TRBJ2-7|once|TRBV19
CASSTTSGGREQYF
TGTGCCAGTAGTACGACTAGCGGGGGGCGCGAGCAGTACTTC
>-|TRBJ2-5|-|TRBV28
CASSALGGIGFQETQYF
TGTGCCAGCAGTGCCCTTGGGGGGATAGGATTTCAAGAGACCCAGTACTTC